The 31 T cell receptor beta chains reported below all come from one sample, sequenced in a study of CD8 T cells in ankylosing spondylitis. TCRdb recomputed calls from the 5' RACE reads with MiXCR, one row per CDR3 protein. Found here are about 360,000 distinct CDR3 sequences, roughly 15% of them singletons; the top ten hold approximately 1%. Sequencing was performed on blood, either unsorted or a sorted T cell fraction (not recorded which). These receptors were taken from a male donor with ankylosing spondylitis or in good health (not recorded which).

This clonotype was detected only a few times. The rearrangement joins TRBV6-4 to TRBJ2-2, with D possibly matching TRBD1 (7 bases). Germline CDR1 MRHNA, CDR2 SNTAGT. V lost 6 bases and J 5 bases, leaving 19 bases between the germline ends. This CDR3 is built from 16 residues. CDR3 sequence: CASSRTGDLPTGELFF. DNA of the CDR3: TGTGCCAGCAGCAGAACAGGGGACTTGCCGACCGGGGAGCTGTTTTTT.

V usage is TRBV4-1 and J usage is TRBJ2-7; 8 bases map to TRBD2. Trimming took 5 bases from V and 0 from J; bases not matched to a gene: 6. Germline V gene data show CDR1 as MGHRA and CDR2 as YSYEKL. The CDR3 runs to 15 residues. The CDR3 here is CASSALAAISYEQYF. CDR3 bases: TGCGCCAGCAGCGCACTAGCGGCGATCTCCTACGAGCAGTACTTC.

The CDR3 is CASSPLRTDEKLFF. The CDR3 DNA sequence: TGTGCCAGCAGCCCCCTCCGGACGGATGAAAAACTGTTTTTT. The rearrangement uses TRBV7-9 and TRBJ1-4; D unclear. This CDR3 comprises 14 residues. Deletions cut 5 bases from V and 6 bases from J, with 13 bases between. Looked up from germline, CDR1 is SEHNR and CDR2 is FQNEAQ (reference sequence).

The V gene is TRBV18, the J gene TRBJ2-6; 9 bases line up with TRBD1. V shed 3 bases and J 0 bases; nucleotides not matched to a gene: 3. Germline CDR1 is KGHSH and CDR2 is LQKENI. The length of the CDR3 is 17 residues. In DNA form, the CDR3 reads TGTGCCAGCTCACCCCCACAGGGGGCCTCTGGGGCCAACGTCCTGACTTTC. Residues: CASSPPQGASGANVLTF.

This clonotype was seen repeatedly, ten times or more. The rearrangement uses TRBV4-1 and TRBJ1-2, with 8 nucleotides matching TRBD1. CDR1 is MGHRA and CDR2 is YSYEKL in the germline V gene. CDR3 size: 16 residues. The trim removed 1 base at V and 2 bases at J, leaving 6 bases unmatched. CDR3 amino acids: CASSQGWAGGNYGYTF. As DNA, the CDR3 is TGCGCCAGCAGCCAAGGATGGGCAGGGGGCAACTATGGCTACACCTTC.

The V and J genes are TRBV12-3 or TRBV12-4 and TRBJ1-2, with D perhaps TRBD1 (6 bases). The CDR3 extends over 12 amino acids. Between the trimmed V and J ends, which lost 6 bases and 6 bases, there was a span of 11 bases. CDR3 region: CASSGGLNGYTF. The CDR3 nucleotides are TGTGCCAGCAGCGGGGGGCTGAATGGCTACACCTTC.

This chain connects TRBV11-3 to TRBJ2-5, with TRBD2 as a possible D gene (6 bases). The ends were cut back, 7 bases at V and 2 bases at J, with 14 bases in the middle. Germline lookup yields CDR1 SGHNT and CDR2 YENEEA. The CDR3 extends over 14 amino acids. CDR3 residues: CASTPGLIQETQYF. As DNA, the CDR3 is TGTGCCAGCACCCCGGGACTTATACAAGAGACCCAGTACTTC.

V gene TRBV10-3 combines with J gene TRBJ2-6, with 8 nucleotides matching TRBD1. The length of the CDR3 is 18 residues. Germline CDR1 is ENHRY and CDR2 is SYGVKD. Trimming removed 7 bases from V and 2 bases from J; junction bases left unmatched: 13. The CDR3 nucleotides are TGTGCCATCACCCCCCGGACAGGGCAAGGAACTGGGGCCAACGTCCTGACTTTC. Translated: CAITPRTGQGTGANVLTF.

The chain links TRBV11-2 to TRBJ2-6; the match to TRBD1 covers 11 bases. Germline trimming cut 5 bases from V and 2 bases from J; bases unmatched to any gene: 8. The CDR3 has 18 amino acids. CDR1 is SGHAT and CDR2 is FQNNGV in the germline V gene. The CDR3 sequence: CASSPGTGGKTGANVLTF. The CDR3, as DNA: TGTGCCAGCAGCCCCGGGACAGGGGGAAAGACTGGGGCCAACGTCCTGACTTTC.

The genes are TRBV10-3 and TRBJ1-2; D is undetermined. The CDR3 loop spans 14 amino acids. The V end lost 3 bases, the J end lost 4 bases, and 12 bases lay between the germline ends. Germline V CDR1 and CDR2: ENHRY, SYGVKD. The CDR3, as DNA: TGTGCCATCAGTGACGGCGCGTCATCCTATGGCTACACCTTC. It is translated as CAISDGASSYGYTF.

This clonotype was counted a few times. This sequence joins TRBV29-1 and TRBJ2-2; D gene uncertain. CDR1 and CDR2 (germline): SQVTM, ANQGSEA. The CDR3 spans 13 residues. Deletions cut 4 bases from V and 3 bases from J, with 9 bases between. DNA of the CDR3: TGCAGCGTTGGACACCCGGACACCGGGGAGCTGTTTTTT. Its protein is CSVGHPDTGELFF.

This chain joins TRBV3-1 and TRBJ2-1; D could derive from TRBD1 or TRBD2 (5 bases each). Germline CDR1 and CDR2: LGHDT and YNNKEL (reference sequence). The ends were cut back, 1 base at V and 5 bases at J, with 15 bases in the middle. The CDR3 has 16 residues. CDR3 amino acids: CASSQAGTKADNEQFF. DNA for the CDR3: TGTGCCAGCAGCCAAGCCGGGACCAAGGCCGACAATGAGCAGTTCTTC.

This clonotype came up a few times. The CDR3 is CASSRRLWGESYNEQFF. The CDR3 DNA is TGTGCCAGCAGCCGGCGGCTTTGGGGTGAGTCCTACAATGAGCAGTTCTTC. This chain joins TRBV11-3 and TRBJ2-1, with D unresolved. V lost 5 bases, J lost 1 base, and 18 bases lay in between. The germline CDR1 and CDR2 sequences are SGHNT and YENEEA. The CDR3 covers 17 residues.

This chain uses TRBV5-1 with TRBJ2-5; 9 nucleotides align to TRBD2. CDR1 is SGHRS, CDR2 YFSETQ, per germline. After removal of 3 bases from V and 4 bases from J, the junction contained 7 bases not matched to a gene. There are 15 residues in the CDR3. As DNA, the CDR3 is TGCGCCAGCAGCTCGGCGGGGGGGACCCGAGAGACCCAGTACTTC. Its translation: CASSSAGGTRETQYF.

This clonotype was found many times. The J gene is TRBJ1-1, the V gene TRBV25-1; D perhaps matches TRBD1 (5 bases). The CDR3 has 14 residues. The germline V and J ends were trimmed by 6 bases and 2 bases, with 13 bases remaining between them. The germline V gene encodes CDR1 MGHDK and CDR2 SYGVNS. DNA of the CDR3: TGTGCCAGCAGCCGGAGGGGATTAAACACTGAAGCTTTCTTT. Its protein is CASSRRGLNTEAFF.

This clonotype was found once. This chain uses TRBV12-3 or TRBV12-4 with TRBJ2-5; the D is unclear. The V gene lost 5 bases and the J gene lost 5 bases, with 15 bases spanning the gap. This CDR3 is built from 14 residues. CDR3 amino acids: CASSHELPGETQYF. Here the CDR3 DNA reads TGTGCCAGCAGTCACGAGCTACCCGGGGAGACCCAGTACTTC.

The chain couples TRBV29-1 to TRBJ1-1; unclear D gene. Germline V gene data show CDR1 as SQVTM and CDR2 as ANQGSEA. V was cut by 5 bases and J by 8 bases, with 9 bases left in between. This CDR3 has 10 amino acids. DNA for the CDR3: TGCAGCGTTCACTGGGTAGAAGCTTTCTTT. It yields the protein CSVHWVEAFF.

This clonotype was observed a handful of times. This chain connects TRBV5-1 to TRBJ2-5, with 11 bases that match TRBD2. This CDR3 spans 15 amino acids. With 0 bases clipped from V and 3 bases from J, the junction kept 1 base outside the gene matches. Germline V gene sequence: CDR1 SGHRS, CDR2 YFSETQ. Here the CDR3 reads CASSLVAGGEETQYF. The CDR3 nucleotides read TGCGCCAGCAGCTTGGTAGCGGGAGGGGAAGAGACCCAGTACTTC.

This clonotype was seen at least ten times. The rearrangement joins TRBV3-1 to TRBJ2-1; the match to TRBD2 covers 8 bases. V shed 4 bases and J 0 bases; nucleotides not matched to a gene: 8. The CDR3 sequence is 17 residues long. Germline V lookup: CDR1 LGHDT, CDR2 YNNKEL (reference sequence). CDR3: CASSLPSGFSSYNEQFF. Here the CDR3 DNA reads TGTGCCAGCAGCCTCCCTAGCGGGTTCAGCTCCTACAATGAGCAGTTCTTC.

This chain joins TRBV20-1 and TRBJ2-7; D is possibly TRBD1 (6 bases). Germline loops: CDR1 DFQATT, CDR2 SNEGSKA (reference sequence). V was shortened by 3 bases and J by 0 bases, with 15 bases between the two germline ends. There are 15 residues in the CDR3. CDR3 residues: CSASSRTASSYEQYF. The CDR3 coding sequence is TGCAGTGCTAGTTCTCGGACAGCCAGCTCCTACGAGCAGTACTTC.

The rearrangement uses TRBV4-2 and TRBJ2-7, with a weak D call TRBD2 (6 bases). Trimming removed 4 bases from V and 2 bases from J, with 12 bases in between. Germline V gives CDR1 LGHNA, CDR2 YNFKEQ. The CDR3 contains 14 residues. CDR3 DNA: TGTGCCAGCAGCCCCTTGGCGGGAACCTACGAGCAGTACTTC. This gives the protein CASSPLAGTYEQYF.

Many counts were recorded for this clonotype. The rearrangement links TRBV12-3 or TRBV12-4 to TRBJ2-3; no definite D call. This CDR3 has 13 residues. V shed 7 bases and J shed 1 base, with 9 bases lying between them. For the CDR3, the DNA is TGTGCCAGCATGATAACTGGCACAGATACGCAGTATTTT. The encoded protein is CASMITGTDTQYF.

This chain links TRBV5-1 with TRBJ2-1; 7 bases are shared with TRBD2. The CDR3 length is 15 residues. V gave up 0 bases and J gave up 8 bases; unmatched junction bases: 8. The germline gives CDR1 SGHRS, CDR2 YFSETQ. CDR3 in DNA: TGCGCCAGCAGCTTGGATGGCGGGAGTACCTATGAGCAGTTCTTC. Protein: CASSLDGGSTYEQFF.

The chain uses TRBV5-1 and TRBJ1-1; possibly TRBD1 for D (5 bases). V was cut by 0 bases and J by 4 bases, with 10 bases left in between. The germline V gene encodes CDR1 SGHRS and CDR2 YFSETQ. The length of the CDR3 is 14 residues. CDR3 protein: CASSLDNGGTEAFF. CDR3 coding DNA: TGCGCCAGCAGCTTGGATAATGGGGGCACTGAAGCTTTCTTT.

The CDR3 here is CASIAGPYTDTQYF. The CDR3 region has the DNA TGTGCCAGCATAGCCGGACCTTACACAGATACGCAGTATTTT. The chain carries TRBV7-9 and TRBJ2-3, with D unclear. V was clipped by 7 bases and J by 2 bases, with 13 bases between them. The CDR3 has 14 amino acids. Germline V lookup: CDR1 SEHNR, CDR2 FQNEAQ (reference sequence).

A word on this clonotype: The junction departs from germline at one end; a sequencing error may be responsible. This chain links TRBV4-1 with TRBJ2-1; TRBD2 aligns across 10 bases. Per the germline V gene, CDR1 is MGHRA and CDR2 is YSYEKL. This CDR3 comprises 16 residues. CDR3 protein: CASSEEAQLAGNEQFF. Here the CDR3 DNA reads TGCGCCAGCAGCGAAGAGGCCCAACTAGCGGGAAATGAGCAGTTCTTC.

This clonotype turned up a few times. The CDR3 coding sequence is TGTGCCAGCAGTCCGAAGGCAGCTAACTATGGCTACACCTTC. It encodes CASSPKAANYGYTF. The chain recombines TRBV7-9 with TRBJ1-2; D gene unclear. Trimming shortened V by 6 bases and J by 0 bases, and 11 bases separated the two germline ends. Germline V gives CDR1 SEHNR, CDR2 FQNEAQ (reference sequence). The CDR3 covers 14 residues.

The chain links TRBV12-3 or TRBV12-4 to TRBJ1-1, with no clear D. V dropped 6 bases and J dropped 4 bases, with 12 bases sitting between them. This CDR3 has 13 amino acids. The CDR3 coding sequence is TGTGCCAGCAGCTTACTTACGGTCACTGAAGCTTTCTTT. It is translated as CASSLLTVTEAFF.

This clonotype was recorded a few times. The chain has TRBV6-2 or TRBV6-3 and TRBJ2-5; TRBD1 agrees at 12 bases. Looked up from germline, CDR1 is MNHEY and CDR2 is SVGEGT. V was pared by 8 bases and J by 4 bases, with 2 bases of the junction left unmatched. The CDR3 sequence is 13 residues long. The CDR3 coding sequence is TGTGCCAGCGGGACAGGGGGCGGAGAGACCCAGTACTTC. Encoded protein: CASGTGGGETQYF.

The rearrangement links TRBV2 to TRBJ2-7, with 10 nucleotides matching TRBD1. Trimming at V came to 6 bases and at J to 4 bases, leaving 9 bases not matched to a gene. The CDR3 is 15 residues long. The germline V gene encodes CDR1 SNHLY and CDR2 FYNNEI. This CDR3 is CASRAGLDRGYEQYF. The CDR3 nucleotides read TGTGCCAGCAGGGCAGGTTTGGACAGGGGGTACGAGCAGTACTTC.

This clonotype was recorded at least ten times. The chain employs TRBV3-1 and TRBJ1-4, with a tentative D call TRBD1 (5 bases). Germline loops: CDR1 LGHDT, CDR2 YNNKEL (reference sequence). This CDR3 comprises 15 residues. The V end was cut by 4 bases, the J end by 0 bases, with 9 bases between. The CDR3 DNA follows: TGTGCCAGCAGCCCGACAGTTGCAACTAATGAAAAACTGTTTTTT. Amino acids: CASSPTVATNEKLFF.